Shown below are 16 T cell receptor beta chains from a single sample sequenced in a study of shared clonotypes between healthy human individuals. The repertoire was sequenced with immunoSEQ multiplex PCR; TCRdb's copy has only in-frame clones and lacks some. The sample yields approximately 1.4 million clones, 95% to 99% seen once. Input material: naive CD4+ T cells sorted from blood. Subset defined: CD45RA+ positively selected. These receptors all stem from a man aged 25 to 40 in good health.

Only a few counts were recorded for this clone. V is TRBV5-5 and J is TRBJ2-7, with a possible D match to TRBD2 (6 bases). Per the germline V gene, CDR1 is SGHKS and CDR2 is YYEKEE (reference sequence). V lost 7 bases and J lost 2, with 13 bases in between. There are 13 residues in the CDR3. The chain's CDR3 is CASQTGEAYEQYF. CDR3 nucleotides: TGTGCCAGCCAGACCGGGGAGGCCTACGAGCAGTACTTC. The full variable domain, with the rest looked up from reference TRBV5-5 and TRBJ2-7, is DAGVTQSPTHLIKTRGQQVTLRCSPISGHKSVSWYQQVLGQGPQFIFQYYEKEERGRGNFPDRFSARQFPNYSSELNVNALLLGDSALYLCASQTGEAYEQYFGPGTRLTVT.

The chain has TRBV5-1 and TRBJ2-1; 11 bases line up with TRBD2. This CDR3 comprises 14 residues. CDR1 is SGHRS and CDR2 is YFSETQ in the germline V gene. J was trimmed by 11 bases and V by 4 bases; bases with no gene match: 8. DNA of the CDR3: TGCGCCAGCAGCCCCGAGGGACTAGCGGAAAAGCAGTTCTTC. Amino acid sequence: CASSPEGLAEKQFF.

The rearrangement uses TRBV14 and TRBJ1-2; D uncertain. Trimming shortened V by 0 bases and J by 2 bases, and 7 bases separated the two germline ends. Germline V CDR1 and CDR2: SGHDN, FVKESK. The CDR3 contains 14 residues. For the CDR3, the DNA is TGTGCCAGCAGCCAAGACAGGCAGAACTATGGCTACACCTTC. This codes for CASSQDRQNYGYTF.

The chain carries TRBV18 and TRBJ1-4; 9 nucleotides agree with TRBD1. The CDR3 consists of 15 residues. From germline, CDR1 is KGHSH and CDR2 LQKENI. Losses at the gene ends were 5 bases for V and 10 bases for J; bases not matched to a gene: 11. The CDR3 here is CASSDYRGHDGKLFF. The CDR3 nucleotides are TGTGCCAGCTCAGACTACAGGGGGCATGACGGAAAACTGTTTTTT.

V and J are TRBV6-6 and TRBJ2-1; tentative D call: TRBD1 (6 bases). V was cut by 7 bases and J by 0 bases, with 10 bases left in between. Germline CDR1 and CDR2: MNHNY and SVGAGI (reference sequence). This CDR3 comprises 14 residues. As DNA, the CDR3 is TGTGCCAGCAAAGGGACAAGCTCCTACAATGAGCAGTTCTTC. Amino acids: CASKGTSSYNEQFF.

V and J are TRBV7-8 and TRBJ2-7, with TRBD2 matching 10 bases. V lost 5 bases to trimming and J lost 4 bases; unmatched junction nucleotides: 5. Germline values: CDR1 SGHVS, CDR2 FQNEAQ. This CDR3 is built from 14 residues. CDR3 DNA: TGTGCCAGCAGCATTAGCGGGAGGAATTACGAGCAGTACTTC. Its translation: CASSISGRNYEQYF.

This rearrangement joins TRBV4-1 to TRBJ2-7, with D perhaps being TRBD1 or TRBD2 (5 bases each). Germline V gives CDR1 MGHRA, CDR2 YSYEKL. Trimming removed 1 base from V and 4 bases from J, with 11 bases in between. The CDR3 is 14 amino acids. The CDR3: CASSQAEGYYEQYF. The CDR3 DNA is TGCGCCAGCAGCCAAGCAGAGGGGTATTACGAGCAGTACTTC.

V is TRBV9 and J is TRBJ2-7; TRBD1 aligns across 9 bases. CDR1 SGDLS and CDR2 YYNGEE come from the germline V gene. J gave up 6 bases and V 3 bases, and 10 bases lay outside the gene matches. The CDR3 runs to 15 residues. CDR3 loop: CASSGYRDRVSEQYF. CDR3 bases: TGTGCCAGCAGCGGATACCGGGACAGGGTATCCGAGCAGTACTTC.

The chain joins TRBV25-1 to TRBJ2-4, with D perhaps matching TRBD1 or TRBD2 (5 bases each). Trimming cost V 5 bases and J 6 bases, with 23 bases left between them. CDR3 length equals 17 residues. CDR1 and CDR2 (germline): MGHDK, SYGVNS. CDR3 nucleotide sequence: TGTGCCAGCAGTACCGCCGAGGGACGGAATAGGGGAAACATTCAGTACTTC. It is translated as CASSTAEGRNRGNIQYF.

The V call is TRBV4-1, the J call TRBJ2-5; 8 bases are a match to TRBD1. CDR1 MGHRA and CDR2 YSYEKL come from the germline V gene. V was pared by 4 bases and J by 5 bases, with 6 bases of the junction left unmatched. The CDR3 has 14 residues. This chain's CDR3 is CASSLIRGRETQYF. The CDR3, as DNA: TGCGCCAGCAGCCTGATCAGGGGGCGGGAGACCCAGTACTTC.

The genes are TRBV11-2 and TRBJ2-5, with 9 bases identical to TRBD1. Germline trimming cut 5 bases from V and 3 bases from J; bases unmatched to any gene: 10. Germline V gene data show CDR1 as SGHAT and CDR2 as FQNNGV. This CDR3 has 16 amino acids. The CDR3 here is CASSPRGGTGKETQYF. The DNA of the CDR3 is TGTGCCAGCAGCCCCCGAGGAGGGACAGGGAAAGAGACCCAGTACTTC.

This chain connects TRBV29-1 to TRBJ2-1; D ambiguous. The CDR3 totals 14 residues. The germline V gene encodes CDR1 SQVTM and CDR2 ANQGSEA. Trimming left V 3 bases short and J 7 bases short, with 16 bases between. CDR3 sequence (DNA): TGCAGCGTTGATTGGGCGCCCCGGCGGAATGAGCAGTTCTTC. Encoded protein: CSVDWAPRRNEQFF.

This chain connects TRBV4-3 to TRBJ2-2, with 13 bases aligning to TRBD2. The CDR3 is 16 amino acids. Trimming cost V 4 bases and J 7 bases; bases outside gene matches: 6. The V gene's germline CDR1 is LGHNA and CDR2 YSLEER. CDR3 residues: CASSRRLAGGLGELFF. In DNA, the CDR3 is TGCGCCAGCAGCCGAAGACTAGCGGGAGGACTCGGGGAGCTGTTTTTT.

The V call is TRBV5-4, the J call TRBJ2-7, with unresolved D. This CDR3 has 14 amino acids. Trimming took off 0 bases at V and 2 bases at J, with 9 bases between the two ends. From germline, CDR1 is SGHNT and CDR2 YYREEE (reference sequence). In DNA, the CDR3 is TGTGCCAGCAGCTTGGAACTCACAACCTACGAGCAGTACTTC. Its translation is CASSLELTTYEQYF.

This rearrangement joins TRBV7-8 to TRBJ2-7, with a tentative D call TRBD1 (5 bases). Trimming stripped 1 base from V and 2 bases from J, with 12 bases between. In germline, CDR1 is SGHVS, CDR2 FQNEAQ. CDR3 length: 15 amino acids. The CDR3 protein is CASSLEKGRTYEQYF. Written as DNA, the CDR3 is TGTGCCAGCAGCTTAGAAAAGGGGCGCACCTACGAGCAGTACTTC. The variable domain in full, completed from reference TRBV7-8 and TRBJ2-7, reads GAGVSQSPRYKVAKRGQDVALRCDPISGHVSLFWYQQALGQGPEFLTYFQNEAQLDKSGLPSDRFFAERPEGSVSTLKIQRTQQEDSAVYLCASSLEKGRTYEQYFGPGTRLTVT.

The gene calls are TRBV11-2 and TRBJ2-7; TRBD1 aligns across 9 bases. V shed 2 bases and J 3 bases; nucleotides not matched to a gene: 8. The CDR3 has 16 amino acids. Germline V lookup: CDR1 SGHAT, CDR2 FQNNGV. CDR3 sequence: CASSLISGTGHYEQYF. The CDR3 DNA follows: TGTGCCAGCAGCTTAATTTCCGGGACAGGGCACTACGAGCAGTACTTC.